This section outlines one T cell receptor beta chain sequence together with its context. The data derive from a study of blood T cell repertoires in COVID-19. Background on the study: Italy, Spain and the United States were the sources of the convalescent and acute COVID-19 samples.

Cohort 3 recovered donors had two negative PCRs, clearance, or symptom resolution. The V end lost 6 bases, the J end lost 7 bases, and 14 bases lay between the germline ends. The CDR3 covers 14 residues. Germline V lookup: CDR1 SGHNT, CDR2 YYREEE (reference sequence). Data came from immunoSEQ multiplex PCR; TCRdb stores just in-frame clones and leaves some out. The sample carries fewer than 400,000 clones, roughly 91% recorded once. This receptor was identified in a woman in her thirties who had recovered from COVID-19. V usage is TRBV5-4 and J usage is TRBJ1-6, with D possibly TRBD1 on 6 matching bases. Material for sequencing was PBMCs or T cells enriched from blood (not recorded which). CDR3 sequence reads: CASKEQGQNSPLHF. CDR3 sequence (DNA): TGTGCCAGCAAAGAACAGGGACAAAATTCACCCCTCCACTTT.